These T cell receptor beta chains were read from a single sample in a study of shared clonotypes between healthy human individuals. Profiled with immunoSEQ multiplex PCR; TCRdb holds only in-frame clones, not every one. This sample has over 850,000 clones, with approximately 80% found just once. Sequences were obtained from memory CD4+ T cells from PBMCs. These receptor sequences come from a man in his late teens or twenties in good health. Some clones in this sample may be carry-over from other donors' samples. The CDR3 runs from the conserved cysteine through the conserved F or W. A D gene is named only where the DNA matches it firmly. Where a row states a size, it is once, few, many or the class of an expanded clone; other rows omit it.

V	length	J	D	size	CDR3	DNA
TRBV5-4	15	TRBJ2-5	TRBD1	.	CASSRDRGVQETQYF	TGTGCCAGCAGTCGGGACAGGGGAGTACAAGAGACCCAGTACTTC
TRBV5-4	13	TRBJ2-7	.	many	CASSLPFGHEQYF	TGTGCCAGCAGCTTGCCCTTCGGCCACGAGCAGTACTTC
TRBV9	15	TRBJ2-2	.	.	CASSVAPVVTGELFF	TGTGCCAGCAGCGTAGCACCGGTTGTCACCGGGGAGCTGTTTTTT
TRBV29-1	13	TRBJ1-4	.	.	CSVSTGFNEKLFF	TGCAGCGTTTCGACAGGATTTAATGAAAAACTGTTTTTT
TRBV4-2	15	TRBJ1-3	.	.	CASSQEYRGDNTIYF	TGTGCCAGCAGCCAAGAGTACAGAGGAGACAACACCATATATTTT
TRBV5-1	13	TRBJ2-3	.	.	CASSYPGTDTQYF	TGCGCCAGCAGCTACCCGGGCACAGATACGCAGTATTTT
TRBV5-5	15	TRBJ2-1	TRBD2	.	CASSPGTSGKRAPVF	TGTGCCAGCAGCCCAGGGACTAGCGGGAAGAGGGCCCCGGTCTTC
TRBV19	13	TRBJ2-2	.	.	CASSIGGTGELFF	TGTGCCAGTAGTATAGGGGGTACCGGGGAGCTGTTTTTT
TRBV27	13	TRBJ2-7	TRBD1	.	CASTRTGAYEQYF	TGTGCCAGCACCAGGACAGGGGCCTACGAGCAGTACTTC
TRBV7-2	14	TRBJ1-1	.	.	CASSPDRSYTEAFF	TGTGCCAGCAGCCCCGACAGGTCTTACACTGAAGCTTTCTTT
TRBV4-2	16	TRBJ1-5	.	.	CASSQEGGYSNQPQHF	TGTGCCAGCAGCCAAGAGGGAGGGTATAGCAATCAGCCCCAGCATTTT
TRBV19	13	TRBJ1-1	.	few	CASSIRRNTEAFF	TGTGCCAGTAGTATAAGAAGGAACACTGAAGCTTTCTTT
TRBV11-3	13	TRBJ2-3	.	.	CASSLVGADTQYF	TGTGCCAGCAGCTTAGTGGGTGCAGATACGCAGTATTTT
TRBV19	16	TRBJ1-1	TRBD1	.	CASSSRGQGWYTEAFF	TGTGCCAGTAGTAGCCGGGGACAGGGTTGGTACACTGAAGCTTTCTTT
TRBV27	15	TRBJ2-6	.	.	CASSFGRSGANVLTF	TGTGCCAGCAGTTTCGGGAGATCTGGGGCCAACGTCCTGACTTTC
TRBV9	14	TRBJ2-7	.	once	CASSVDGSRREQYF	TGTGCCAGCAGCGTAGACGGCTCCCGTCGGGAGCAGTACTTC
TRBV6-5	13	TRBJ2-4	.	.	CASSYGRGNIQYF	TGTGCCAGCAGTTATGGGAGGGGGAACATTCAGTACTTC
TRBV10-3	14	TRBJ2-1	.	.	CAISESDTYNEQFF	TGTGCCATCAGTGAGTCGGACACCTACAATGAGCAGTTCTTC
TRBV11-1	17	TRBJ2-1	TRBD2	.	CASSLATTSPPYNEQFF	TGTGCCAGCAGCTTAGCGACGACTAGCCCACCCTACAATGAGCAGTTCTTC
TRBV15	16	TRBJ1-2	.	.	CATSTYFQGAPTGYTF	TGTGCCACCAGCACTTACTTCCAGGGCGCCCCTACGGGCTACACCTTC
TRBV6-6	15	TRBJ1-3	.	.	CASSYQTVVKNTIYF	TGTGCCAGCAGTTACCAAACTGTGGTTAAAAACACCATATATTTT
TRBV6-6	13	TRBJ1-2	TRBD1	.	CASSQTGVYGYTF	TGTGCCAGCAGCCAGACAGGGGTCTATGGCTACACCTTC
TRBV5-1	15	TRBJ2-7	TRBD2	few	CASSGGTSGSYEQYF	TGCGCCAGCAGCGGCGGGACTAGCGGGAGTTACGAGCAGTACTTC
TRBV19	13	TRBJ2-7	.	.	CASRLRGGYEQYF	TGTGCCAGTAGGCTCAGGGGAGGGTACGAGCAGTACTTC
TRBV6-1	12	TRBJ1-1	.	.	CASISDLTEAFF	TGTGCCAGCATTTCCGACCTGACTGAAGCTTTCTTT
TRBV25-1	15	TRBJ1-3	.	many	CASSVSGTSGNTIYF	TGTGCCAGCAGTGTATCCGGGACATCCGGAAACACCATATATTTT
TRBV6-6	15	TRBJ2-7	TRBD1	.	CASKIGQGKVSEQYF	TGTGCCAGCAAGATCGGACAGGGGAAGGTGAGCGAGCAGTACTTC
TRBV6-6	16	TRBJ2-2	TRBD1	.	CASSPLDRARAGELFF	TGTGCCAGCAGTCCATTGGACAGGGCGAGGGCCGGGGAGCTGTTTTTT
TRBV7-9	14	TRBJ1-3	.	.	CASSTGYSGNTIYF	TGTGCCAGCAGCACCGGTTACTCTGGAAACACCATATATTTT
TRBV7-3	16	TRBJ2-1	TRBD2	few	CASSSRTSGNVNEQFF	TGTGCCAGCAGCTCCCGGACTAGCGGGAACGTCAATGAGCAGTTCTTC
TRBV5-1	17	TRBJ2-2	TRBD2	.	CASSLRSTSANTGELFF	TGCGCCAGCAGCTTGCGATCGACTAGCGCTAACACCGGGGAGCTGTTTTTT
TRBV29-1	15	TRBJ2-7	.	.	CSVEVGPGFSYEQYF	TGCAGCGTTGAAGTGGGGCCAGGGTTCTCCTACGAGCAGTACTTC
TRBV5-5	15	TRBJ2-2	.	many	CASSLAPQVTGELFF	TGTGCCAGCAGCTTGGCCCCACAGGTCACCGGGGAGCTGTTTTTT
TRBV28	15	TRBJ2-5	TRBD2	.	CASSSSGLASETQYF	TGTGCCAGCAGTTCCTCCGGACTAGCGTCGGAGACCCAGTACTTC
TRBV30	16	TRBJ1-5	.	few	CAWSVQSRPRHQPQHF	TGTGCCTGGAGTGTACAATCGAGGCCCCGGCATCAGCCCCAGCATTTT
TRBV6-1	13	TRBJ1-2	TRBD1	.	CASTYRDRDGYTF	TGTGCCAGCACCTACCGGGACAGAGATGGCTACACCTTC
TRBV28	12	TRBJ2-7	.	.	CASRLRPGLQYF	TGTGCCAGCAGGTTACGTCCGGGCCTGCAGTACTTC
TRBV2	14	TRBJ2-7	TRBD1	few	CASRDTGGAYEQYF	TGTGCCAGCAGGGATACAGGGGGCGCATACGAGCAGTACTTC
TRBV6-6	16	TRBJ2-3	.	many	CASRLPSGPSTDTQYF	TGTGCCAGCAGACTCCCCAGCGGACCTAGCACAGATACGCAGTATTTT
TRBV6-6	12	TRBJ1-1	.	.	CATRAGNTEAFF	TGTGCCACCAGGGCCGGGAACACTGAAGCTTTCTTT
TRBV7-2	15	TRBJ1-3	TRBD1	.	CASSYRGPGGNTIYF	TGTGCCAGCAGTTACAGGGGGCCGGGGGGAAACACCATATATTTT
TRBV7-8	16	TRBJ2-5	TRBD2	.	CASSRASGSDQETQYF	TGTGCCAGCAGCCGGGCTAGCGGGAGCGACCAAGAGACCCAGTACTTC
TRBV19	14	TRBJ2-7	.	.	CASSIDRDHYEQYF	TGTGCCAGTAGTATAGATCGGGACCACTACGAGCAGTACTTC
TRBV5-1	18	TRBJ2-5	.	.	CASSLLGLVRGGEETQYF	TGCGCCAGCAGCTTGTTGGGGCTTGTCAGGGGAGGAGAAGAGACCCAGTACTTC
TRBV4-1	17	TRBJ2-3	TRBD2	.	CASSRRGTSGTTDTQYF	TGCGCCAGCAGCCGGCGGGGCACTAGCGGGACCACAGATACGCAGTATTTT
TRBV19	14	TRBJ2-5	TRBD2	many	CASSIRLAGETQYF	TGTGCCAGTAGTATCCGACTAGCGGGCGAGACCCAGTACTTC
TRBV18	15	TRBJ1-1	.	.	CASSPVKSTNTEAFF	TGTGCCAGCTCACCCGTCAAATCAACGAACACTGAAGCTTTCTTT
TRBV19	16	TRBJ1-5	TRBD1	.	CASKSRGGISNQPQHF	TGTGCCAGTAAATCCAGAGGGGGCATCAGCAATCAGCCCCAGCATTTT
TRBV19	15	TRBJ1-5	.	.	CASSMENSSNQPQHF	TGTGCCAGTAGTATGGAGAACTCAAGCAATCAGCCCCAGCATTTT
TRBV30	13	TRBJ2-7	.	.	CAWTSGHSYEQYF	TGTGCCTGGACAAGCGGGCACTCCTACGAGCAGTACTTC
TRBV19	15	TRBJ1-5	TRBD1	.	CASSIIGGPTQPQHF	TGTGCCAGTAGTATCATAGGGGGCCCGACTCAGCCCCAGCATTTT
TRBV11-2	14	TRBJ2-3	.	.	CASSLVKAADTQYF	TGTGCCAGCAGCTTAGTCAAGGCAGCAGATACGCAGTATTTT
TRBV9	14	TRBJ2-1	.	few	CASSVVGVVGEQFF	TGTGCCAGCAGCGTAGTAGGGGTGGTGGGGGAGCAGTTCTTC
TRBV2	15	TRBJ2-1	TRBD1	.	CASRWGQSTYNEQFF	TGTGCCAGCAGGTGGGGACAGAGTACCTACAATGAGCAGTTCTTC
TRBV6-1	14	TRBJ2-7	TRBD2	once	CASRGLAGGIEQYF	TGTGCCAGCCGAGGACTAGCAGGAGGGATCGAGCAGTACTTC
TRBV4-1	16	TRBJ2-1	TRBD1	.	CASSQDPRGWGNEQFF	TGCGCCAGCAGCCAAGATCCCAGGGGGTGGGGGAATGAGCAGTTCTTC
TRBV10-2	13	TRBJ1-2	.	.	CASSERTVYGYTF	TGCGCCAGCAGTGAGAGGACAGTCTATGGCTACACCTTC